This T cell receptor (beta chain) was recovered during a study of shared clonotypes between healthy human individuals. Replicate PCRs for unsorted PBMC used roughly 300 ng DNA (approximately 33,000 T cell genomes). The authors sequenced unsorted PBMC DNA on ten immunoSEQ deep assay plates. Measured with immunoSEQ multiplex PCR; TCRdb has only the in-frame clones, and not every one. The table shows about 480,000 clones, with approximately 79% occurring only once. CDR3 length: 16 residues. The germline V and J ends were trimmed by 3 bases and 3 bases, with 15 bases remaining between them. Germline V CDR1 and CDR2: KGHSH, LQKENI.

The V and J genes are TRBV18 and TRBJ1-5, with a weak D call TRBD1 (6 bases). The TCR sequence derives from a woman in her forties in good health. Some clones in this sample may be carry-over from other donors' samples. The sample taken for sequencing was PBMCs. CDR3 residues: CASSPFTGSDNQPQHF. The CDR3 coding sequence is TGTGCCAGCTCACCGTTTACAGGGTCCGACAATCAGCCCCAGCATTTT.